What follows describes a single TCR beta chain. The antigen remains unidentified. These data come from a study of cytomegalovirus exposure and HLA in healthy donors. Study-wide background: In an early release, HLA-typed donors contributed approximately 80 million unique TCR sequences. Findings and limits, study-wide: Accurate HLA-A and HLA-B prediction from TCR beta sequences was reported for most subjects.

It was with 60 Vbeta and 13 Jbeta primers that the PCR ran. Profiling relied on immunoSEQ multiplex PCR, and the TCRdb table lists in-frame clones only, not all of them. Of over 120,000 clones in the sample, approximately 80% were seen once. The V end was cut by 0 bases, the J end by 11 bases, with 13 bases between. This CDR3 region has 13 residues. Germline CDR1 reads SGHVS; CDR2 reads FNYEAQ. Sequencing input: PBMCs. The TCR was taken from a man aged 25-40 years in good health and CMV-seropositive. This rearrangement joins TRBV7-6 to TRBJ1-1; D gene ambiguous. Written as DNA, the CDR3 is TGTGCCAGCAGCTTAGCTCTTAGAGAGGCGGCTTTCTTT. Protein sequence: CASSLALREAAFF.